The text below deals with one T cell receptor (beta chain). Its antigen is unidentified. Partitioning of CD4+ cells yielded a CD45RA+ naive subset and a CD45RA-negative memory subset. The data belong to a study of shared clonotypes between healthy human individuals. The germline V gene encodes CDR1 SGHVT and CDR2 SQSDAQ. The CDR3 is made up of 14 amino acids. V lost 5 bases and J lost 3; bases outside the gene matches: 7. Notes on the study in general: Compared with clonotypes that all four donors shared, non-shared clonotypes had lower generation probabilities. Around 5.3% of naive CD4 clonotypes were shared across a handful of donors.

This table comes from immunoSEQ multiplex PCR, and its TCRdb copy is limited to in-frame clones, with some not included. The sample yields around 990,000 clones, approximately 80% seen once. The chain joins TRBV7-4 to TRBJ2-7; TRBD1 matches at 7 bases. Source material: memory CD4+ T cells from PBMCs. Subset defined: CD45RA-negative fraction. The receptor's source is a man aged 18 to 35 in good health. Some clones in this sample may be carry-over from other donors' samples. Here the CDR3 reads CASSRGTAHYEQYF. The CDR3 DNA sequence: TGTGCCAGCAGCCGAGGGACAGCCCACTACGAGCAGTACTTC.